This T cell receptor beta chain stems from a study of blood T cells in healthy people across ages. Study as a whole: Capture by template switching was about one barcoded beta molecule per two T cells.

The CDR3 consists of 14 residues. The V gene's germline CDR1 is SGHTA and CDR2 FQGNSA. Trimming removed 4 bases at V and 1 base at J, with 10 bases between. This clonotype was detected many times. Primers used in a second PCR of roughly 6 to 11 cycles were a sample-barcoded 5' primer and a J-beta primer mix. In TCRdb, the 5' RACE reads were re-called with MiXCR into one record per CDR3 protein. The sample yields about 810,000 distinct CDR3 sequences, around 36% seen once. V gene TRBV7-2 combines with J gene TRBJ2-5; D is tentatively TRBD1 or TRBD2 (5 bases each). Sequenced material: blood. This TCR derives from a young man in good health. The CDR3 DNA follows: TGTGCCAGCAGCTCTCCGGGACGCCAAGAGACCCAGTACTTC. Amino acid sequence: CASSSPGRQETQYF.